This T cell receptor beta chain was sequenced for a study of identical twins' blood T cells. Study overall: Around 50 million reads came from some 12 libraries, six alpha, six beta.

The CDR3 totals 15 residues. V lost 7 bases and J lost 1, with 16 bases in between. CDR1 is LNHDA and CDR2 is SQIVND in the germline V gene (reference sequence). This clonotype was seen more than once but under ten times. Its target is not known. Study observations and caveats: Shared environment remains a possible cause of twin similarity.

Each TCR cDNA library carried sample-specific barcodes on both ends. TCRdb analysed the 5' RACE reads with MiXCR anew, one entry per CDR3 protein. The sample holds 400,000 or so distinct CDR3 sequences, 28% seen once. The sequencing sample was made of PBMCs. The rearrangement joins TRBV19 to TRBJ1-1, with a tentative D call TRBD1 (5 bases). This TCR was sampled from a woman between 18 and 49 years old in good health. The CDR3 loop reads CASTVLQGRNTEAFF. CDR3 coding DNA: TGTGCCAGTACCGTCCTCCAGGGTAGGAACACTGAAGCTTTCTTT.